This paragraph reports one T cell receptor beta chain. Its antigen is undetermined. TCRdb itself ran the reads through MiXCR, one entry per CDR3 protein. The table records roughly 640,000 distinct CDR3 sequences, approximately 24% of them present only once. This sample stems from a study of T cell repertoires in cytomegalovirus infection. Study at large: CMV infection together with matching HLA type was indicated by public TCR beta signatures. Overall study results and limits: Predominance within the ex vivo response was attributable to HLA-C-restricted CMV-specific TCR beta clonotypes. Using cumulative public TCR beta family frequency, the authors identified those who carried CMV together with the relevant HLA.

CDR1 DFQATT and CDR2 SNEGSKA come from the germline V gene (reference sequence). The CDR3 length is 11 residues. Trimming removed 6 bases at V and 11 bases at J, with 16 bases between. The specimen was CD8+ T cells from PBMCs. This rearrangement joins TRBV20-1 to TRBJ1-1, with D perhaps matching TRBD1 (6 bases). The TCR originated in a human donor in good health (CMV status not recorded). Some clones in this sample may be carry-over from other donors' samples. The CDR3 region is CSAVQGMTAFF. As DNA, the CDR3 is TGCAGTGCAGTACAGGGTATGACGGCTTTCTTT.